The clone carrying this T cell receptor (beta chain) was recorded a few times. Its antigen is as yet unknown. General study points: The TCR gene usage of tumor memory CD4+ T cells clustered together with blood and lymph node memory CD4+ cells and with lymph node naive CD4+ cells. Tumor-infiltrating Treg TCR alpha and beta sequences overlapped most with tumor naive CD4+ T cells, then blood naive.

Germline CDR1 reads LGHNT; CDR2 reads FRNRAP. The CDR3 runs 14 residues. V dropped 5 bases and J dropped 1 base, with 11 bases sitting between them. TCRdb recomputed calls from the 5' RACE reads with MiXCR, one row per CDR3 protein. The sample gives about 54,000 distinct CDR3 sequences, under 20% of which show up once; 2% to 2.5% is in the top ten. The material sequenced was naive CD4+ T cells sorted from blood. The subset is: naive CD4+ T cells, CD4+CD45RA+CD25-. The chain is built from TRBV12-5 and TRBJ1-1; D gene ambiguous. This clonotype was sampled from a female donor with breast cancer. CDR3 sequence (DNA): TGTGCTAGTGGTCCCGTCAACACGAACACTGAAGCTTTCTTT. Its translation is CASGPVNTNTEAFF.